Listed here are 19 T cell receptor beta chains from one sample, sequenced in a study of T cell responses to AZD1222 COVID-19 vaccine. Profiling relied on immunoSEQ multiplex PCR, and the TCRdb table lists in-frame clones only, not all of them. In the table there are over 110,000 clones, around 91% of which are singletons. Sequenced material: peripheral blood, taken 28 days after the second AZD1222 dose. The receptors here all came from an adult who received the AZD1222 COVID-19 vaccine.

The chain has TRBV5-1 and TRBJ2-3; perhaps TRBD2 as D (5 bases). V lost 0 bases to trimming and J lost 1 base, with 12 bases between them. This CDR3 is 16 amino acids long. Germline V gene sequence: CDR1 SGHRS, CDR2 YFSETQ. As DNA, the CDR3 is TGCGCCAGCAGCTTGGAGGCGGGTGCACGCACAGATACGCAGTATTTT. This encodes CASSLEAGARTDTQYF.

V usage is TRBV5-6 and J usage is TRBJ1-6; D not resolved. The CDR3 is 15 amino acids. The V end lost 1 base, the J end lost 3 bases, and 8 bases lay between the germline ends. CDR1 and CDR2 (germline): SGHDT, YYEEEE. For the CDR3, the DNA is TGTGCCAGCAGCTTGTCGGTCTTCTATAATTCACCCCTCCACTTT. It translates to CASSLSVFYNSPLHF.

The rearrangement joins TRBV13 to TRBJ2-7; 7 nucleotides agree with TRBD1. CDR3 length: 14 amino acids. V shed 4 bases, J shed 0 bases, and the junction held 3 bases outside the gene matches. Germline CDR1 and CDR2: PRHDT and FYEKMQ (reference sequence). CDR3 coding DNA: TGTGCCAGCAGCTCCGACAGGGTCTCCTACGAGCAGTACGTC. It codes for CASSSDRVSYEQYV.

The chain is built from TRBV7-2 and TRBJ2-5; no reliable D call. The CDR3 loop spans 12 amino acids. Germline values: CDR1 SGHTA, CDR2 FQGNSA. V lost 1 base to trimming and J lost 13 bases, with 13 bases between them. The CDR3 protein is CASSLGRRNLYF. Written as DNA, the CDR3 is TGTGCCAGCAGCTTAGGAAGAAGGAACTTGTACTTC. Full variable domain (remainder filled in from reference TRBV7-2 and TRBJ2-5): GAGVSQSPSNKVTEKGKDVELRCDPISGHTALYWYRQSLGQGLEFLIYFQGNSAPDKSGLPSDRFSAERTGGSVSTLTIQRTQQEDSAVYLCASSLGRRNLYFGPGTRLLVL.

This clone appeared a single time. This CDR3 is CASSPVGSAGGSEYLAAFNEQFF. The CDR3 region has the DNA TGTGCCAGCAGCCCCGTGGGTTCAGCGGGAGGAAGCGAGTATTTAGCGGCGTTCAATGAGCAGTTCTTC. V gene TRBV7-8 combines with J gene TRBJ2-1; 9 bases match TRBD2. CDR1 SGHVS and CDR2 FQNEAQ come from the germline V gene. The CDR3 covers 23 residues. J was trimmed by 6 bases and V by 5 bases; bases with no gene match: 32. Combining the CDR3 with reference TRBV7-8 and TRBJ2-1 gives the whole variable domain GAGVSQSPRYKVAKRGQDVALRCDPISGHVSLFWYQQALGQGPEFLTYFQNEAQLDKSGLPSDRFFAERPEGSVSTLKIQRTQQEDSAVYLCASSPVGSAGGSEYLAAFNEQFFGPGTRLTVL.

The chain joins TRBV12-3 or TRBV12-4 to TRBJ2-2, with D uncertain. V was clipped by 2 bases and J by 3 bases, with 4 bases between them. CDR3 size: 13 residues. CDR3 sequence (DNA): TGTGCCAGCAGTTTAAGGGACACCGGGGAGCTGTTTTTT. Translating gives CASSLRDTGELFF.

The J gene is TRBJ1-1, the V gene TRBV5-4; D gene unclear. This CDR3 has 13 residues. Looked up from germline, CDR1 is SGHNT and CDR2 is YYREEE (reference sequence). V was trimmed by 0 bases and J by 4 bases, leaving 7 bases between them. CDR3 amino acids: CASSLDGITEAFF. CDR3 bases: TGTGCCAGCAGCTTGGATGGGATCACTGAAGCTTTCTTT. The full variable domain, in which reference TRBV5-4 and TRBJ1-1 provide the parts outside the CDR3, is ETGVTQSPTHLIKTRGQQVTLRCSSQSGHNTVSWYQQALGQGPQFIFQYYREEENGRGNFPPRFSGLQFPNYSSELNVNALELDDSALYLCASSLDGITEAFFGQGTRLTVV.

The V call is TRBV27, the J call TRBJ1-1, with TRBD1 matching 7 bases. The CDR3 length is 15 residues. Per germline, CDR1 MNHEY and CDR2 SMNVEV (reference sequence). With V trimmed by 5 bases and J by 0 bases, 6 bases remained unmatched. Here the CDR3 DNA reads TGTGCCAGCAGTACGTGGACAGGCATGAACACTGAAGCTTTCTTT. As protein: CASSTWTGMNTEAFF.

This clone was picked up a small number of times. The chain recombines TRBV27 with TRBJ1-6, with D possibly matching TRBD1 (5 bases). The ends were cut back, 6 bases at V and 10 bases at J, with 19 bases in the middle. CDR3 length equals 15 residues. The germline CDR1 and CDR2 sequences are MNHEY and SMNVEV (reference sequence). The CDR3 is CASRPREGSRSPLHF. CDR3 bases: TGTGCCAGCAGGCCTCGGGAGGGGTCAAGGTCACCCCTCCACTTT.

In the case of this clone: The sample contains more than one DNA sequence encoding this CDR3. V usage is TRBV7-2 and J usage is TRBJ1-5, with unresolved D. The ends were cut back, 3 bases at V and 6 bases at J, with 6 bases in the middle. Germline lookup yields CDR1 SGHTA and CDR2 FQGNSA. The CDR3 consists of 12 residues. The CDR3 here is CASSFSGQPQHF. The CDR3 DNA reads TGTGCCAGCAGCTTTTCCGGTCAGCCCCAGCATTTT.

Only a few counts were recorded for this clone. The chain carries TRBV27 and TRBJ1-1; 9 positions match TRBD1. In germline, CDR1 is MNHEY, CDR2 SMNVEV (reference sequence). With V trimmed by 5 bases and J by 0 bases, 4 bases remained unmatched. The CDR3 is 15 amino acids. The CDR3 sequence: CASSRDRVMNTEAFF. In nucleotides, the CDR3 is TGTGCCAGCAGTCGGGACAGGGTTATGAACACTGAAGCTTTCTTT.

The CDR3 DNA follows: TGTGCCAGCACGGGACTAGGCGTTAACACCGGGGAGCTGTTTTTT. The encoded protein is CASTGLGVNTGELFF. The gene calls are TRBV2 and TRBJ2-2; 8 bases agree with TRBD2. This CDR3 has 15 residues. J was trimmed by 2 bases and V by 7 bases; bases with no gene match: 6. Germline V gene data show CDR1 as SNHLY and CDR2 as FYNNEI.

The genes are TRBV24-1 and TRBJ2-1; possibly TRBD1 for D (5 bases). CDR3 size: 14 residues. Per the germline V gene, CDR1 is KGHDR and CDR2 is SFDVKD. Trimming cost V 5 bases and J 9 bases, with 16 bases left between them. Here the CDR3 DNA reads TGTGCCACCAGTGGCACTGCAGGGTCTGGTGAGCAGTTCTTC. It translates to CATSGTAGSGEQFF.

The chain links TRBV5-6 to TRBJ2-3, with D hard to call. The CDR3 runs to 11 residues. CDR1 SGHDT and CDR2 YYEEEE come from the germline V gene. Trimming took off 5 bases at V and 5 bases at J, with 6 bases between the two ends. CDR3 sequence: CASRSEDTQYF. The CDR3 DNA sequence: TGTGCCAGCAGGTCTGAAGATACGCAGTATTTT.

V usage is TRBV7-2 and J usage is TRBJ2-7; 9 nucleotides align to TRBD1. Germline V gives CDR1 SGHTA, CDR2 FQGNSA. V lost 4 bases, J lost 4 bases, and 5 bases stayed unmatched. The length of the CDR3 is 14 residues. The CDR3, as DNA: TGTGCCAGCAGCTCACAGGGGGCTGTTTACGAGCAGTACTTC. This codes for CASSSQGAVYEQYF.

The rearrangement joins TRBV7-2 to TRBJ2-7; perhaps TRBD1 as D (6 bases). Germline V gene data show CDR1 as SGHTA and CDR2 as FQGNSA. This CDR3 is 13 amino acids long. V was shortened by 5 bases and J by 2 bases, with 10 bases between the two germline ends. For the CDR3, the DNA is TGTGCCAGCAGCCCCTGGACAGCCTACGAGCAGTACTTC. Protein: CASSPWTAYEQYF.

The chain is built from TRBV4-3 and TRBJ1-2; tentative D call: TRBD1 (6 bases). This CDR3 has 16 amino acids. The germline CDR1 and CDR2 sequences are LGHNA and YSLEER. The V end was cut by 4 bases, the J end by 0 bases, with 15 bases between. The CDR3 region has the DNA TGCGCCAGCAGCCCGGGGGGGCTCGGGGCTAACTATGGCTACACCTTC. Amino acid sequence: CASSPGGLGANYGYTF.

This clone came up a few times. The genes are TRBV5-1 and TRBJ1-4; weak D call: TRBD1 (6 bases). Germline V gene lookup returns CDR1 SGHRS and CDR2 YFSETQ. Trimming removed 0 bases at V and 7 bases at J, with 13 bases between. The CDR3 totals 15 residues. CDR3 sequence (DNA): TGCGCCAGCAGCTTGGGGGACAAGTTGGGTGAAAAACTGTTTTTT. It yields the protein CASSLGDKLGEKLFF.

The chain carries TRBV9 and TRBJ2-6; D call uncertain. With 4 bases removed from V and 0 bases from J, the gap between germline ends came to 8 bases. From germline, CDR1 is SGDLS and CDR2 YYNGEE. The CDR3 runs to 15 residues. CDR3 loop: CASSTLASGANVLTF. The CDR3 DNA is TGTGCCAGCAGCACCCTTGCCTCTGGGGCCAACGTCCTGACTTTC. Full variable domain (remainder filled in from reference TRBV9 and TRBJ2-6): DSGVTQTPKHLITATGQRVTLRCSPRSGDLSVYWYQQSLDQGLQFLIQYYNGEERAKGNILERFSAQQFPDLHSELNLSSLELGDSALYFCASSTLASGANVLTFGAGSRLTVL.